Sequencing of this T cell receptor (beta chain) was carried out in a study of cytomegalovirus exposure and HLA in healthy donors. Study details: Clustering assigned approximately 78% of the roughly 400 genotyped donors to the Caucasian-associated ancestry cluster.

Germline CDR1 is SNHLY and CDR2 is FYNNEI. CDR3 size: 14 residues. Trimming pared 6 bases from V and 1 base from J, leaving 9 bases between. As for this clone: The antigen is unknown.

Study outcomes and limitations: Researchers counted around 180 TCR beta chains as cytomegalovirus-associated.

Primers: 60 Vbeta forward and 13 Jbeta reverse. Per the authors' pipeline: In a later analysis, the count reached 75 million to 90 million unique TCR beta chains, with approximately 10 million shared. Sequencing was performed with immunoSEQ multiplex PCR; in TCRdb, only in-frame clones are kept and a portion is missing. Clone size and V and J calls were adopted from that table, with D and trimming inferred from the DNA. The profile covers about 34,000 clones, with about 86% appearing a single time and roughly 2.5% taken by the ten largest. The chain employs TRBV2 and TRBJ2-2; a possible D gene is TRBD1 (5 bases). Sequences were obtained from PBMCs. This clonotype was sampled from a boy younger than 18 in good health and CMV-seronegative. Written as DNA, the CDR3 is TGTGCCAGCAGGGACAAGATGAACACCGGGGAGCTGTTTTTT. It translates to CASRDKMNTGELFF.